Listed below are T cell receptor beta chains from one sample, sequenced in a study of blood T cells in healthy people across ages. TCRdb reprocessed the 5' RACE reads via MiXCR and lists one record per CDR3 protein. This sample yields about a million distinct CDR3 sequences, of which around 48% are seen a single time; roughly 13% belongs to the top ten. Sequencing used blood. Receptor source: a man younger than 45 in good health. Both conserved end residues are part of each CDR3. The D gene is left open where the match is weak. Size is stated for part of the rows, as once, few or many counts, or as a class when the clone is expanded.

cdr3_aa cdr3_nt v_call clone_size d_call j_call
CAWSVRNNSPLHF TGTGCCTGGAGTGTCAGAAATAATTCACCTCTCCACTTT TRBV30 once . TRBJ1-6
CASRRTGAPSNQPQHF TGTGCCAGCAGACGGACAGGGGCCCCTAGCAATCAGCCCCAGCATTTT TRBV6-6 . TRBD1 TRBJ1-5
CASSVGIAKNIQYF TGTGCCAGCAGCGTGGGAATAGCCAAAAACATTCAGTACTTC TRBV14 . . TRBJ2-4
CASSHPTSGGCDEQYF TGTGCCAGCAGTCACCCTACTAGCGGGGGGTGCGATGAGCAGTACTTC TRBV6-7 . TRBD2 TRBJ2-7
CASSKDGVGGEQFF TGCGCCAGCAGCAAGGACGGGGTTGGGGGGGAGCAGTTCTTC TRBV5-1 . . TRBJ2-1
CASSFARADNEQFF TGTGCCAGCAGCTTCGCCCGGGCTGACAATGAGCAGTTCTTC TRBV7-2 many . TRBJ2-1
CSANEGGTSTDTQYF TGCAGTGCTAATGAAGGGGGCACTAGCACAGATACGCAGTATTTT TRBV20-1 . TRBD1 TRBJ2-3
CASSKTGGVELFF TGTGCCAGCAGTAAGACAGGGGGCGTGGAGCTGTTTTTT TRBV6-2/TRBV6-3 . TRBD1 TRBJ2-2
CTTSGPTSGRTTSSYEQYF TGTACCACCAGTGGTCCGACTAGCGGGAGGACTACGAGCTCCTACGAGCAGTACTTC TRBV24-1 . TRBD2 TRBJ2-7
CASSVVGGWETQYF TGTGCCAGCAGCGTGGTCGGGGGCTGGGAGACCCAGTACTTC TRBV9 . . TRBJ2-5
CASGTGEPYGYTF TGCGCCAGCGGGACAGGGGAACCCTATGGCTACACCTTC TRBV5-1 once TRBD1 TRBJ1-2
CATSTPLRGGEKLFF TGTGCCACCAGCACCCCCCTTAGGGGAGGTGAAAAACTGTTTTTT TRBV15 . . TRBJ1-4
CAISEQGASNEQFF TGTGCCATCAGCGAGCAGGGGGCGAGCAATGAGCAGTTCTTC TRBV10-3 . TRBD1 TRBJ2-1
CASSLDLYNEQFF TGTGCCAGCAGCTTGGACCTCTACAATGAGCAGTTCTTC TRBV5-1 . . TRBJ2-1
CASSGISGGRRQFF TGTGCCAGCAGTGGGATTAGCGGGGGGCGGCGGCAGTTCTTC TRBV2 . TRBD2 TRBJ2-1
CASSQDFTNTEAFF TGTGCCAGCAGCCAAGATTTCACAAACACTGAAGCTTTCTTT TRBV3-1 once . TRBJ1-1
CASSLAGQSNEKLFF TGCGCCAGCAGCTTGGCTGGACAGTCTAATGAAAAACTGTTTTTT TRBV5-1 . . TRBJ1-4
CASKDGLTAWGYTF TGTGCCAGCAAGGACGGACTCACGGCGTGGGGCTACACCTTC TRBV27 . . TRBJ1-2
CASSLALSLNEQFF TGTGCCAGCAGCTTAGCCCTCTCCCTCAATGAGCAGTTCTTC TRBV7-2 few . TRBJ2-1
CASSVELANTGELFF TGTGCCAGCAGCGTAGAGCTGGCGAACACCGGGGAGCTGTTTTTT TRBV11-2 . . TRBJ2-2
CASSVSRDRATGELFF TGTGCCAGCAGCGTGAGCCGGGACAGGGCCACCGGGGAGCTGTTTTTT TRBV9 . TRBD1 TRBJ2-2
CSASDTSGTSYEQYF TGCAGTGCTAGCGATACTAGCGGGACCTCCTACGAGCAGTACTTC TRBV20-1 . TRBD2 TRBJ2-7
CSVDGVEETSPNTF TGCAGCGTTGATGGGGTGGAGGAAACTTCCCCGAACACCTTC TRBV29-1 . . TRBJ1-2
CASRPSGRSTDTQYF TGTGCCAGCAGGCCTAGCGGGCGTAGCACAGATACGCAGTATTTT TRBV7-2 . TRBD2 TRBJ2-3
CASSRDLPETQYF TGTGCCAGCAGCCGGGACCTTCCCGAGACCCAGTACTTC TRBV7-2 . . TRBJ2-5
CASTPSGGFYNEQFF TGTGCCAGCACCCCGAGCGGGGGGTTCTACAATGAGCAGTTCTTC TRBV12-3/TRBV12-4 few TRBD2 TRBJ2-1